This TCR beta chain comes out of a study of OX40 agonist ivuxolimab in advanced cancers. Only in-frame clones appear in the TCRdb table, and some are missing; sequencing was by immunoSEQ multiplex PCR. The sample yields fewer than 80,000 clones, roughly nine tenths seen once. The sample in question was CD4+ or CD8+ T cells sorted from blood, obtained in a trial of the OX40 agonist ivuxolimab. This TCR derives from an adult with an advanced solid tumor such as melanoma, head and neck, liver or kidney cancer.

CDR3 amino acids: CAISEPPGGSADNEQFF. The CDR3 nucleotides read TGTGCCATCAGTGAGCCACCCGGGGGGTCTGCGGACAATGAGCAGTTCTTC. This chain uses TRBV10-3 with TRBJ2-1, with 7 bases lining up with TRBD2. There are 17 residues in the CDR3. Germline V gene data show CDR1 as ENHRY and CDR2 as SYGVKD. With 2 bases clipped from V and 5 bases from J, the junction kept 12 bases outside the gene matches.